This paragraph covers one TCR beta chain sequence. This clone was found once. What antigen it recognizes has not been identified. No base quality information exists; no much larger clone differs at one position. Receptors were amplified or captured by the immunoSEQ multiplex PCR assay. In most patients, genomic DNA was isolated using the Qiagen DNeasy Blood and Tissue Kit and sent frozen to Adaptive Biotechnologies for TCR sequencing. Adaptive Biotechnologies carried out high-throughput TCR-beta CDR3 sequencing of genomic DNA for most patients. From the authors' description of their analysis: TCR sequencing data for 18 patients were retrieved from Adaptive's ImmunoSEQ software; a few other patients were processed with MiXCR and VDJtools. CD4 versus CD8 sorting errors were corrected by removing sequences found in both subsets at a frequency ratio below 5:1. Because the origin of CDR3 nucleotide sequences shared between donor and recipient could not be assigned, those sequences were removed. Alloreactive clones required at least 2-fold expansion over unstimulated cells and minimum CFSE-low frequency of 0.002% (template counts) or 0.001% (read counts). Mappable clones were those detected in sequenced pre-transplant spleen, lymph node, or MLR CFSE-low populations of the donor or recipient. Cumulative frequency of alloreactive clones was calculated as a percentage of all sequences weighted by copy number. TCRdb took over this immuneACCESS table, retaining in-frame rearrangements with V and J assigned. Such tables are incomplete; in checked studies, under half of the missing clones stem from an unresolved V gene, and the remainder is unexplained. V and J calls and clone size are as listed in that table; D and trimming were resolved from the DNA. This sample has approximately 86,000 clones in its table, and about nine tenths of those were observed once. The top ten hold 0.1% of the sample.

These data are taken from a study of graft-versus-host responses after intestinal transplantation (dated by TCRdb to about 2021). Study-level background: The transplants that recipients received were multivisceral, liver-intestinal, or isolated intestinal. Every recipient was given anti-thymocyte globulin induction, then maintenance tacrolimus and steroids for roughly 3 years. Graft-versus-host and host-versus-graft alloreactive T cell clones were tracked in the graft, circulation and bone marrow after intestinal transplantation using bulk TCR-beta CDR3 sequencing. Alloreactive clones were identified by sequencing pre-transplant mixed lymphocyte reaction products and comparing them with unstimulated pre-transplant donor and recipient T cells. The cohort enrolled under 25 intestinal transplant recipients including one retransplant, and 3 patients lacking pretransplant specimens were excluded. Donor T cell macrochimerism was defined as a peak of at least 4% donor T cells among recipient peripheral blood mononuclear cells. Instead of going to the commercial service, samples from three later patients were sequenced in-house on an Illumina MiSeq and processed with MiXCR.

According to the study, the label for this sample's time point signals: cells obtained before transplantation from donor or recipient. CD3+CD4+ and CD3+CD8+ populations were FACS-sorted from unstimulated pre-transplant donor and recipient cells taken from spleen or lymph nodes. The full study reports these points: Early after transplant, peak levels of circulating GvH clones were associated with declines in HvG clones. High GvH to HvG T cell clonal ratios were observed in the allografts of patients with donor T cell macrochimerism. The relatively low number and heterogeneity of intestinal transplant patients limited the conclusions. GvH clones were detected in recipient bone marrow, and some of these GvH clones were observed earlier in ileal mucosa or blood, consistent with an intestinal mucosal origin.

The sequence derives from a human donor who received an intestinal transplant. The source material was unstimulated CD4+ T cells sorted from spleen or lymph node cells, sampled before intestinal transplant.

CDR3 region: CASSQDRTGGEETQYF. The sequenced DNA: TGCGCCAGCAGCCAAGATAGGACAGGGGGCGAAGAGACCCAGTACTTC. This chain is built from TRBV4-3 and TRBJ2-5, and 11 junction bases match TRBD1. From the cysteine up to the phenylalanine, the CDR3 has a length of 16 residues. Here the CDR3 DNA is all that survives: 48 bases in frame from base 1. V loses 0 bases at its end and J loses 3 bases; junction bases beyond the gene matches: 3. The germline V gene encodes CDR1 LGHNA and CDR2 YSLEER.